This TCR beta chain was sequenced for a study of blood T cell repertoires in COVID-19. About the research overall: From T cells, B-cell-depleted T cells, or PBMCs came the material, which was cDNA or gDNA.

Clones were read by immunoSEQ multiplex PCR, and TCRdb kept only the in-frame ones, dropping some. The repertoire holds tens of thousands of clones, with roughly 92% as singletons. This CDR3 is 14 amino acids long. From germline, CDR1 is MNHEY and CDR2 SVGAGI. Trimming cost V 5 bases and J 0 bases, with 8 bases left between them. This TCR was sampled from a human donor in a cohort sampled during active COVID-19. Specimen: peripheral blood. This rearrangement joins TRBV6-5 to TRBJ2-1; D is unresolved. The CDR3 DNA reads TGTGCCAGCAGTCTCATGAGCTCCTACAATGAGCAGTTCTTC. As protein: CASSLMSSYNEQFF.